The 3 T cell receptor beta chains presented below share a single source sample, sequenced in a study of brain T cells in children with intractable seizures. Time point specified: blood from clinic visit 5 months post-surgery; TSC patient then seizure free. TCRdb keeps only in-frame clones here, not all; method: immunoSEQ multiplex PCR. This table has around 340,000 clones, about 94% appearing once. The material sequenced was peripheral blood, taken about 5 months after surgery. The receptor source for this set is a boy under two years old with tuberous sclerosis and intractable seizures.

V is TRBV6-6 and J is TRBJ1-1; tentatively, D is TRBD1 (5 bases). The CDR3 has 15 amino acids. Trimming stripped 4 bases from V and 3 bases from J, with 15 bases between. CDR1 is MNHNY, CDR2 SVGAGI, per germline (reference sequence). The CDR3 spells CASSSGRGQDTEAFF. CDR3 in DNA: TGTGCCAGCAGTTCGGGGAGGGGTCAGGACACTGAAGCTTTCTTT.

With regard to this clone: Different DNA sequences within this sample yield the same CDR3. The CDR3 DNA is TGTGCCACCAGTGAACGTAATGAGCAGTTCTTC. Its translation is CATSERNEQFF. The chain couples TRBV24-1 to TRBJ2-1; D remains unclear. CDR1 and CDR2 (germline): KGHDR, SFDVKD. With 4 bases removed from V and 7 bases from J, the gap between germline ends came to 4 bases. The CDR3 length is 11 residues.

This chain connects TRBV6-5 to TRBJ2-7; tentatively, D is TRBD2 (6 bases). The CDR3 has 15 amino acids. The V end lost 4 bases, the J end lost 3 bases, and 16 bases lay between the germline ends. Germline assignment: CDR1 MNHEY and CDR2 SVGAGI. This chain's CDR3 is CASSSSVGSVYEQYF. The CDR3, as DNA: TGTGCCAGCAGTTCTAGCGTCGGGTCGGTCTACGAGCAGTACTTC.